This TCR beta chain emerged from a study of graft-versus-host responses after intestinal transplantation. The wider study: Grafts that recipients had were multivisceral, liver-intestinal, or isolated intestinal transplants. For 2 to 4 years after anti-thymocyte globulin induction, all recipients took tacrolimus and steroids. The study, taken as a whole, reports: Peak GvH clone levels in circulation were associated with early post-transplant HvG declines. GvH clones turned up in recipient marrow; some had shown up first in ileum or blood.

This table comes from immunoSEQ multiplex PCR, and its TCRdb copy is limited to in-frame clones, with some not included. The sample contains about 85,000 clones, under 95% of which appear only once. This clone occurred once. Antigen: not known. The V segment lost 3 bases and the J segment 4 bases; nucleotides outside the gene matches: 5. This CDR3 is built from 14 residues. Germline V lookup: CDR1 LNHDA, CDR2 SQIVND (reference sequence). This clonotype was obtained from a human donor who was the organ donor for an intestinal transplant. This chain links TRBV19 with TRBJ1-1, with 7 bases aligning to TRBD1. This material consisted of unstimulated CD8+ T cells sorted from spleen or lymph node cells, taken before transplant. The DNA for the CDR3 is TGTGCCAGTAGTATGGGGACAGCGGTCACTGAAGCTTTCTTT. Its protein product is CASSMGTAVTEAFF. Using reference TRBV19 and TRBJ1-1 for the parts outside the CDR3, the full variable domain is DGGITQSPKYLFRKEGQNVTLSCEQNLNHDAMYWYRQDPGQGLRLIYYSQIVNDFQKGDIAEGYSVSREKKESFPLTVTSAQKNPTAFYLCASSMGTAVTEAFFGQGTRLTVV.